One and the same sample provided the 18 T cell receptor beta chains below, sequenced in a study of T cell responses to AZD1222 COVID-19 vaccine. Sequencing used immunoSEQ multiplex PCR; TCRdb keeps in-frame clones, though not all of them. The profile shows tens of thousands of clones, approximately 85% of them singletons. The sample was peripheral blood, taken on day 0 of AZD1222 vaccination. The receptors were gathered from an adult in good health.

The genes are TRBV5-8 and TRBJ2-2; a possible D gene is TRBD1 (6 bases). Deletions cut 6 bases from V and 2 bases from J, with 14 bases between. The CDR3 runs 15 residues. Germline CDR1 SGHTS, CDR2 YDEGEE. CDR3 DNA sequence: TGTGCCAGCACCTCCCAGGGGCCCAACACCGGGGAGCTGTTTTTT. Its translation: CASTSQGPNTGELFF.

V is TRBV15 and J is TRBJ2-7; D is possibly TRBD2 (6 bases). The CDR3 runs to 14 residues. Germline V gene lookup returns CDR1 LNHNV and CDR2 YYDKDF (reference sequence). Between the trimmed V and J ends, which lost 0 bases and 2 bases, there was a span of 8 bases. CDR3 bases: TGTGCCACCAGCAGAGAGCGGGGCGCCTACGAGCAGTACTTC. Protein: CATSRERGAYEQYF.

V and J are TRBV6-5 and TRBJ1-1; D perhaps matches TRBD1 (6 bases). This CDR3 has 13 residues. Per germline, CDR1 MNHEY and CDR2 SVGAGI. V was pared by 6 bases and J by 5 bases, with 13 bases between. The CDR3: CASRRGVGTEAFF. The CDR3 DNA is TGTGCCAGCAGGAGGGGGGTAGGTACTGAAGCTTTCTTT.

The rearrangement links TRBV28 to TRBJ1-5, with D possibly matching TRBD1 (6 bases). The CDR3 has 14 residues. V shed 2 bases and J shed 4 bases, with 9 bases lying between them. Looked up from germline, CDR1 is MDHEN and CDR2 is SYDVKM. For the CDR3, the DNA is TGTGCCAGCAGTTTAGGAACAGGGAATCAGCCCCAGCATTTT. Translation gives CASSLGTGNQPQHF.

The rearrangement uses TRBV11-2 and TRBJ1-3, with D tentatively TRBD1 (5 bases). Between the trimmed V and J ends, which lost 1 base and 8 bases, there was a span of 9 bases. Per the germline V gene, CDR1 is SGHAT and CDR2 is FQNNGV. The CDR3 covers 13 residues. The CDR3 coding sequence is TGTGCCAGCAGCTTAGCAGGGAGTGACACCATATATTTT. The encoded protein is CASSLAGSDTIYF.

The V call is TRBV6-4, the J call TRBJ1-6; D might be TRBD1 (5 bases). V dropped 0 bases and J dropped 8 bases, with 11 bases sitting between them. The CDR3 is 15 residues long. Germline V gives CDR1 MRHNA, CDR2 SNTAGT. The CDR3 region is CASSDSQGNYSPLHF. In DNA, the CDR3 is TGTGCCAGCAGTGACTCGCAGGGAAATTATTCACCCCTCCACTTT.

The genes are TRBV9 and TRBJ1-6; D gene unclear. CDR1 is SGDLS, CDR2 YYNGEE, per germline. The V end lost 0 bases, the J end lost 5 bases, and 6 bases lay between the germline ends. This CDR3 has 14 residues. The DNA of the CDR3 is TGTGCCAGCAGCGTAGGAAGAAATAATTCACCCCTCCACTTT. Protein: CASSVGRNNSPLHF.

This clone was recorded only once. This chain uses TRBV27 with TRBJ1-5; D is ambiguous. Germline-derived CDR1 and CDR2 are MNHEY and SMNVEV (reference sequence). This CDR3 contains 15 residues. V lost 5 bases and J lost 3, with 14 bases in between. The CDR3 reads CASSPGGRNNQPQHF. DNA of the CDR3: TGTGCCAGCAGTCCAGGAGGGCGGAACAATCAGCCCCAGCATTTT.

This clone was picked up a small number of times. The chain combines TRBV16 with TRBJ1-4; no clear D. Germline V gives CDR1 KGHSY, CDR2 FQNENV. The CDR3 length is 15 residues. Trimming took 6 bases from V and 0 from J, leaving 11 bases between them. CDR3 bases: TGTGCCAGCAGTCCAAAAGCAGCAACTAATGAAAAACTGTTTTTT. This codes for CASSPKAATNEKLFF.

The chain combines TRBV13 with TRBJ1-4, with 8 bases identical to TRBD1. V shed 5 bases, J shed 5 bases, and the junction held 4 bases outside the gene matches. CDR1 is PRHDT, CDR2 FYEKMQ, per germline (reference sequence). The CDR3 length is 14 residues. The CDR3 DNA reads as TGTGCCAGCAGCAGGGGACAGGTGAATGAAAAACTGTTTTTT. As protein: CASSRGQVNEKLFF.

The DNA of the CDR3 is TGTGCCAGCAGCTTATCTACAGGGGGCACAGTCTATGAGCAGTTCTTC. Residues: CASSLSTGGTVYEQFF. This sequence joins TRBV11-3 and TRBJ2-1; TRBD1 matches 9 bases. Germline CDR1 reads SGHNT; CDR2 reads YENEEA. CDR3 size: 16 residues. Germline trimming cut 2 bases from V and 8 bases from J; bases unmatched to any gene: 10.

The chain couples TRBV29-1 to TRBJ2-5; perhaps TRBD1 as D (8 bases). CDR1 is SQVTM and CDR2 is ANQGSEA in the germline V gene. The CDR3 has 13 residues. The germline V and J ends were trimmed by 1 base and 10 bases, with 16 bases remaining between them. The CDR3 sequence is CSVEGRTGRDQYF. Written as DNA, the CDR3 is TGCAGCGTTGAAGGACGGACAGGGAGGGACCAGTACTTC. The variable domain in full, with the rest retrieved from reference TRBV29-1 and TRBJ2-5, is SAVISQKPSRDICQRGTSLTIQCQVDSQVTMMFWYRQQPGQSLTLIATANQGSEATYESGFVIDKFPISRPNLTFSTLTVSNMSPEDSSIYLCSVEGRTGRDQYFGPGTRLLVL.

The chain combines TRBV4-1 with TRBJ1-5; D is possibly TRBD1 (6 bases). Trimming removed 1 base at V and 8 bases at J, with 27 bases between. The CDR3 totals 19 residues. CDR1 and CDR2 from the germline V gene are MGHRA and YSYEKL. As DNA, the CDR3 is TGCGCCAGCAGCCAAGGTAGGACGGGACACCTGACCGATTTGAAGCCCCAGCATTTT. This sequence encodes CASSQGRTGHLTDLKPQHF.

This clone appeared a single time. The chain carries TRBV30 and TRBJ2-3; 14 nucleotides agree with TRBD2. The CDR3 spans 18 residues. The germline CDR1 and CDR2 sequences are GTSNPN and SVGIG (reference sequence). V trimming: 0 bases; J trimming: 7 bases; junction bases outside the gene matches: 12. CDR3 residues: CAWSVSVWRTSGGNTQYF. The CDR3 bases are TGTGCCTGGAGTGTAAGCGTCTGGAGGACTAGCGGGGGGAATACGCAGTATTTT.

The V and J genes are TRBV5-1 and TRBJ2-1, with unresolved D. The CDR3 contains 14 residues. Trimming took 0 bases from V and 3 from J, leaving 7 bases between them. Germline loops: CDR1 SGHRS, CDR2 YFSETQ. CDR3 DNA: TGCGCCAGCAGCTTGGCGACGGACTACAATGAGCAGTTCTTC. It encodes CASSLATDYNEQFF.

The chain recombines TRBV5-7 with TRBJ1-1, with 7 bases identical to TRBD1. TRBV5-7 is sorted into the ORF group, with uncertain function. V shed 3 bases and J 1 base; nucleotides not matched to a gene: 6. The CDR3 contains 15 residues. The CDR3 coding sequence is TGTGCCAGCAGCTGGTTAGGGGGCAGGAACACTGAAGCTTTCTTT. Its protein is CASSWLGGRNTEAFF.

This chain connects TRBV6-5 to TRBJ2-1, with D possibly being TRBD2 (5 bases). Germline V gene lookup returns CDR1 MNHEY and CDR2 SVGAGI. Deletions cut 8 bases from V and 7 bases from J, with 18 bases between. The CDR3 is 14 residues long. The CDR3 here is CASESGIPPNEQFF. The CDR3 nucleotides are TGTGCCAGCGAATCCGGGATCCCCCCAAATGAGCAGTTCTTC.

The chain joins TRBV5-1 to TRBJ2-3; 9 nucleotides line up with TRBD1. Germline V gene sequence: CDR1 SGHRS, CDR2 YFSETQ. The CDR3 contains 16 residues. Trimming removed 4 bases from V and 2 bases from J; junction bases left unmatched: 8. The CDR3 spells CASSRGDRANTDTQYF. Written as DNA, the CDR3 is TGCGCCAGCAGCCGTGGGGACAGGGCGAACACAGATACGCAGTATTTT.